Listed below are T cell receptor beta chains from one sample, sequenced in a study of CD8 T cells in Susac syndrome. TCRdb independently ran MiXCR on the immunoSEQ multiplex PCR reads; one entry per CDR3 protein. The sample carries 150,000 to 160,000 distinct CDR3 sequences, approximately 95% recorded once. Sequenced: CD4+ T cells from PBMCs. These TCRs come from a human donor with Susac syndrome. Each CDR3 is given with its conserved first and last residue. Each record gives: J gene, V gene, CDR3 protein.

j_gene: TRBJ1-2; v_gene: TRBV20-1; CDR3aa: CSARGQDYGYTF
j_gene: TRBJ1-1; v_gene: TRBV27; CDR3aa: CASSLRQTNTEAFF
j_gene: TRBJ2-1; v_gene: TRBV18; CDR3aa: CASSPKRGDEQFF
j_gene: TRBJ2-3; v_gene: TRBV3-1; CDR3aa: CASRRDVTQYF
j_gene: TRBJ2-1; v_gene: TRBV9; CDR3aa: CASDRTGGDEQFF
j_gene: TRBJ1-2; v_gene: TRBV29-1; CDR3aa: CSVGGRQYGYTF
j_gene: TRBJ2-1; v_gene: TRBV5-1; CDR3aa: CASSLGGLGDNEQFF
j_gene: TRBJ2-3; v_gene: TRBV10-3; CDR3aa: CAISGAGMTDTQYF
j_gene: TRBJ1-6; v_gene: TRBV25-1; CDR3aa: CASSNPPHHSPLHF
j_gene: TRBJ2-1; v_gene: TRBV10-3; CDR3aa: CAISGGGGANLRQFF
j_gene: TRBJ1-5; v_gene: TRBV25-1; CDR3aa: CASSGSGNQPQHF
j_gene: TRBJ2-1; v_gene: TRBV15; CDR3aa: CATSRGSGTSPYNEQFF
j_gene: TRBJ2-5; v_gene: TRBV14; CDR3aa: CASSQDTKLGQYQETQYF
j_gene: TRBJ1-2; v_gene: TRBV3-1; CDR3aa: CASSDNGAGYTF
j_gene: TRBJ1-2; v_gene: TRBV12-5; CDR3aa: CASARTAESNYGYTF
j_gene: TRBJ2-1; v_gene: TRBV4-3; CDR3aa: CASSHDSISYNEQFF
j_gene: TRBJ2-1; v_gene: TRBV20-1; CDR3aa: CSVRVNNEQFF
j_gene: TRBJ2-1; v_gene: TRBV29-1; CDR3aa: CSVEGPSPFF
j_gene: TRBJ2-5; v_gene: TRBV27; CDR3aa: CASSLQSGIETQYF
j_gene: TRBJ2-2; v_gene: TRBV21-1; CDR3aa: CASSKGLAGEPNTGELFF
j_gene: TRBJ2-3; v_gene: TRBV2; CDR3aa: CASSEPRGAGDTQYF
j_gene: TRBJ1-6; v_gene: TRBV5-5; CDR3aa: CASSLDSGNSPLHF
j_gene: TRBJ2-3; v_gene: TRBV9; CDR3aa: CASNGLAGGPDTQYF
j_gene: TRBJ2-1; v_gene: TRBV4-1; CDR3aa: CASSRTRDTRQFF
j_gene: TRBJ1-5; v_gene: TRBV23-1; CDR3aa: CASSHRRGTYSNQPQHF
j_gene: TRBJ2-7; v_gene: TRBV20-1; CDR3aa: CSATLGLATYEQYF
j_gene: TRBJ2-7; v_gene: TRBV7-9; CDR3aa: CASSAPGWRGGREQYF